The next 7 T cell receptor beta chains were all read from a single sample in a study of T cell changes during pregnancy in multiple sclerosis. Assay used: immunoSEQ multiplex PCR; TCRdb lists only in-frame clones, some missing. The sample contains under 35,000 clones, about 85% of which appear only once. Sequences were derived from CD8+ T cells from peripheral blood mononuclear cells, sampled after pregnancy. All receptors come from a female donor with multiple sclerosis, enrolled in a pregnancy study.

V gene TRBV9 combines with J gene TRBJ2-5, with 14 bases lining up with TRBD2. Germline values: CDR1 SGDLS, CDR2 YYNGEE. The CDR3 sequence is 19 residues long. V lost 4 bases, J lost 1 base, and 12 bases stayed unmatched. CDR3 loop: CASSITGTSGGEPQETQYF. CDR3 sequence (DNA): TGTGCCAGCAGCATCACCGGGACTAGCGGGGGTGAACCCCAAGAGACCCAGTACTTC. Full variable domain (missing parts from reference TRBV9 and TRBJ2-5): DSGVTQTPKHLITATGQRVTLRCSPRSGDLSVYWYQQSLDQGLQFLIQYYNGEERAKGNILERFSAQQFPDLHSELNLSSLELGDSALYFCASSITGTSGGEPQETQYFGPGTRLLVL.

V is TRBV19 and J is TRBJ1-2; D remains ambiguous. Germline CDR1 and CDR2: LNHDA and SQIVND (reference sequence). The CDR3 contains 12 residues. V lost 6 bases, J lost 8 bases, and 13 bases lay in between. The CDR3 bases are TGTGCCAGTAGAACCGCAGTGAAAGGCTACACCTTC. Its translation is CASRTAVKGYTF. Based on the CDR3 plus reference TRBV19 and TRBJ1-2, the full variable domain is DGGITQSPKYLFRKEGQNVTLSCEQNLNHDAMYWYRQDPGQGLRLIYYSQIVNDFQKGDIAEGYSVSREKKESFPLTVTSAQKNPTAFYLCASRTAVKGYTFGSGTRLTVV.

The chain couples TRBV4-1 to TRBJ2-7; tentative D call: TRBD1 (6 bases). Germline CDR1 is MGHRA and CDR2 is YSYEKL. V shed 3 bases and J shed 0 bases, with 9 bases lying between them. CDR3 length: 14 amino acids. The CDR3: CASSQLQGSYEQYF. CDR3 nucleotides: TGCGCCAGCAGCCAGTTACAGGGCTCCTACGAGCAGTACTTC.

The J gene is TRBJ2-1, the V gene TRBV19; the D gene is possibly TRBD2 (5 bases). Germline V gene lookup returns CDR1 LNHDA and CDR2 SQIVND (reference sequence). V dropped 5 bases and J dropped 2 bases, with 10 bases sitting between them. CDR3 length: 14 amino acids. The CDR3 DNA is TGTGCCAGTAGTTTCCCCGGGACCTACAATGAGCAGTTCTTC. Translation: CASSFPGTYNEQFF.

The J gene is TRBJ1-3, the V gene TRBV19; a weak D match, TRBD1 (5 bases). The CDR3 is made up of 17 amino acids. The V gene's germline CDR1 is LNHDA and CDR2 SQIVND (reference sequence). The ends were cut back, 8 bases at V and 2 bases at J, with 22 bases in the middle. The CDR3 sequence is CASPPPAPAGTGNTIYF. The CDR3 bases are TGTGCCAGTCCCCCCCCGGCCCCGGCAGGGACTGGAAACACCATATATTTT.

The count of this clone is one. J is TRBJ1-3 and V is TRBV5-6; 8 bases map to TRBD1. After removal of 4 bases from V and 4 bases from J, the junction contained 4 bases not matched to a gene. The CDR3 consists of 14 residues. Germline V gene sequence: CDR1 SGHDT, CDR2 YYEEEE. CDR3 bases: TGTGCCAGCAGCGGCTGGGACAGGGGAAACACCATATATTTT. Translating it yields CASSGWDRGNTIYF.

This rearrangement joins TRBV9 to TRBJ2-7, with D possibly matching TRBD2 (6 bases). Per germline, CDR1 SGDLS and CDR2 YYNGEE. The CDR3 runs 12 residues. Deletions cut 3 bases from V and 10 bases from J, with 14 bases between. CDR3 protein: CASSAGGESQYF. CDR3 sequence (DNA): TGTGCCAGCAGCGCTGGAGGGGAGAGCCAGTACTTC.